The source of this T cell receptor beta chain is a study of regulatory T cells in long-lasting Graves disease. From germline, CDR1 is MDHEN and CDR2 SYDVKM. V lost 5 bases, J lost 7 bases, and 8 bases lay in between. The CDR3 runs to 11 residues. This clonotype was seen many times. In building TCR beta libraries, iRepertoire HTBI primers were used together with Arm-PCR of CDR3 regions. TCRdb ran MiXCR on the multiplex PCR reads and lists one entry per CDR3 protein. The top ten clones hold around 15% of a sample with roughly 430,000 distinct CDR3 sequences, roughly a fifth of them seen once. Noted time point: persistent/refractory GD, antithyroid drugs over 5 years with positive TRAb. From PBMCs, RNA was extracted and then used to make the TCR library. The authors diagnosed Graves' disease using American Thyroid Association guidelines. All patients originated from an endocrinology department located in Xi'an, China. Collection of peripheral blood (around 10 milliliters) was done using EDTA tubes.

The sequences come from peripheral blood mononuclear cells (PBMCs), collected when the disease was refractory, from a patient treated with antithyroid drugs. This TCR came from a female donor with Graves disease. The gene calls are TRBV28 and TRBJ1-2; the D is unclear. This CDR3 is CASSGLGGYTF. The DNA for the CDR3 is TGTGCCAGCAGTGGGCTCGGTGGCTACACCTTC.